The rows below give T cell receptor beta chains drawn from one sample of a study of blood T cells in healthy people across ages. From the 5' RACE reads, TCRdb called clonotypes with MiXCR, one entry per CDR3 protein. The sample shows about a million distinct CDR3 sequences, more than 30% of them seen only once. Material: blood. The receptor source for this set is a man between 18 and 29 years old in good health. Both conserved end residues are part of each CDR3. Fields, in order: D gene, V gene, J gene, clone size, CDR3 protein, CDR3 DNA. A D gene is named only where the DNA matches it firmly. Only part of the rows carry a size: once, few, many, or a class if the clone is expanded.

-	TRBV20-1	TRBJ2-1	-	CSAPLGKGGNEQFF	TGCAGTGCTCCCCTGGGGAAGGGAGGAAATGAGCAGTTCTTC
-	TRBV6-5	TRBJ1-2	-	CASSYSKKDGYTF	TGTGCCAGCAGTTACTCGAAAAAGGATGGCTACACCTTC
TRBD2	TRBV20-1	TRBJ2-7	-	CSARAPSGAGEYNEQYF	TGCAGTGCTAGAGCCCCGTCAGGAGCGGGGGAGTACAATGAGCAGTACTTC
-	TRBV14	TRBJ2-1	-	CASSLGAYQFF	TGTGCCAGCAGCCTAGGGGCTTATCAGTTCTTC
-	TRBV5-6	TRBJ2-2	-	CASSWSGARELFF	TGTGCCAGCAGCTGGTCGGGGGCCCGGGAGCTGTTTTTT
-	TRBV29-1	TRBJ2-3	-	CSSPVQNTDTQYF	TGCAGCTCTCCGGTACAGAACACAGATACGCAGTATTTT
-	TRBV5-1	TRBJ1-2	-	CASSVDRSYGYTF	TGCGCCAGCAGCGTAGACAGAAGCTATGGCTACACCTTC
TRBD1	TRBV29-1	TRBJ2-2	-	CSVATGVNTGELFF	TGCAGCGTGGCGACAGGGGTCAACACCGGGGAGCTGTTTTTT
TRBD2	TRBV5-6	TRBJ2-5	once	CASSFKTSGEPETQYF	TGTGCCAGCAGCTTTAAAACTAGCGGGGAGCCAGAGACCCAGTACTTC
-	TRBV4-2	TRBJ1-5	few	CASSRTAGQPQHF	TGTGCCAGCAGCCGTACTGCAGGTCAGCCCCAGCATTTT
-	TRBV9	TRBJ1-2	-	CASSAAGSYGYTF	TGTGCCAGCAGCGCAGCTGGCAGTTATGGCTACACCTTC
-	TRBV6-2/TRBV6-3	TRBJ1-5	-	CASSRRTDNQPQHF	TGTGCCAGCAGTCGCAGGACAGACAATCAGCCCCAGCATTTT
TRBD1	TRBV7-9	TRBJ1-5	few	CASSLSGGDNQPQHF	TGTGCCAGCAGCTTATCAGGGGGAGATAACCAGCCCCAGCATTTT
-	TRBV2	TRBJ1-2	-	CASTQPRRANYGYTF	TGTGCCAGCACCCAACCCCGCAGGGCTAACTATGGCTACACCTTC
-	TRBV7-9	TRBJ1-1	-	CASSLGGTQYRSKGTFF	TGTGCCAGCAGCTTAGGTGGGACGCAGTATAGAAGTAAGGGAACTTTCTTT
TRBD1	TRBV7-2	TRBJ2-2	-	CASSDHRGRTGELFF	TGTGCCAGCAGCGACCACAGGGGGCGCACCGGGGAGCTGTTTTTT
-	TRBV4-1	TRBJ1-5	few	CASSQGSHSNNQPQHF	TGCGCCAGCAGCCAAGGATCGCATTCGAACAATCAGCCCCAGCATTTT
-	TRBV12-3/TRBV12-4	TRBJ1-1	-	CASSSPGQSTEAFF	TGTGCCAGCAGTTCCCCGGGACAAAGCACTGAAGCTTTCTTT
TRBD1	TRBV4-1	TRBJ2-7	-	CASSQGQAPLSYNEQYF	TGCGCCAGCAGCCAGGGACAGGCCCCTCTCTCCTACAATGAGCAGTACTTC
-	TRBV10-3	TRBJ2-3	-	CAISLETSTDTQYF	TGTGCCATCAGCTTAGAGACAAGCACAGATACGCAGTATTTT
-	TRBV14	TRBJ2-3	-	CASSQDLRPSGDTQYF	TGTGCCAGCAGCCAAGATCTAAGGCCCTCAGGAGATACGCAGTATTTT
TRBD1	TRBV20-1	TRBJ1-2	-	CSARDLRQGYYGYTF	TGCAGTGCTAGAGACCTCCGACAGGGCTACTATGGCTACACCTTC
-	TRBV25-1	TRBJ1-2	few	CASSEYLRNYGYTF	TGTGCCAGCAGTGAATACTTGAGAAACTATGGCTACACCTTC
TRBD2	TRBV6-2/TRBV6-3	TRBJ2-5	-	CASTDPREGRDNEQYF	TGTGCCAGCACCGATCCGAGGGAGGGGCGAGACAATGAGCAGTACTTC
-	TRBV4-3	TRBJ1-2	few	CASSQDSRRLNYGYTF	TGCGCCAGCAGCCAAGACTCGCGGCGATTGAACTATGGCTACACCTTC
TRBD1	TRBV7-8	TRBJ2-3	few	CASSKTGTGRGDTQYF	TGTGCCAGCAGCAAAACCGGGACAGGGAGAGGAGATACGCAGTATTTT
TRBD1	TRBV27	TRBJ1-1	few	CASSPRGQGRAFF	TGTGCCAGCAGTCCCCGAGGACAGGGAAGGGCTTTCTTT
-	TRBV5-6	TRBJ1-1	few	CASLRGLGVMNTEAFF	TGTGCCAGCCTCAGAGGCCTCGGGGTGATGAACACTGAAGCTTTCTTT
TRBD2	TRBV20-1	TRBJ2-3	few	CSAKMGLAGVLADTQYF	TGCAGTGCCAAGATGGGACTAGCGGGGGTCCTCGCAGATACGCAGTATTTT
-	TRBV9	TRBJ1-2	-	CASSVGVRGNYGYTF	TGTGCCAGCAGCGTAGGGGTCAGGGGCAACTACGGCTACACCTTC
-	TRBV12-3/TRBV12-4	TRBJ2-5	few	CASSFAIGPQETQYF	TGTGCCAGCAGTTTTGCGATCGGACCTCAAGAGACCCAGTACTTC
-	TRBV7-2	TRBJ2-5	few	CASSMDYQETQYF	TGTGCCAGCAGCATGGACTACCAAGAGACCCAGTACTTC
-	TRBV9	TRBJ1-5	-	CASSVEGGEQPQHF	TGTGCCAGCAGCGTAGAGGGGGGGGAACAGCCCCAGCATTTT
-	TRBV24-1	TRBJ1-1	-	CATSDFPAPEAFF	TGTGCCACCAGTGATTTCCCCGCACCCGAAGCTTTCTTT